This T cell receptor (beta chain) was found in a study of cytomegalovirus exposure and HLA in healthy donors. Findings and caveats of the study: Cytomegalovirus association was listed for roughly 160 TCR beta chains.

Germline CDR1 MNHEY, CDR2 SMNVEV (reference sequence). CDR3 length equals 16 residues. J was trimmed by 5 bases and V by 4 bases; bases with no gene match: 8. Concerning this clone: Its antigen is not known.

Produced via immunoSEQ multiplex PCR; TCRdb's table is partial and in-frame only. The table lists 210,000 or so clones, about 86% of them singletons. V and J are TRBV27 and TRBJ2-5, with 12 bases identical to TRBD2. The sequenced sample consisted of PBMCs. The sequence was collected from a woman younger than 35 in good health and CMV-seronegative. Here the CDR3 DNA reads TGTGCCAGCAGTTCTCTAGCGGGAGGGGAAGGGGAGACCCAGTACTTC. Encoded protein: CASSSLAGGEGETQYF.